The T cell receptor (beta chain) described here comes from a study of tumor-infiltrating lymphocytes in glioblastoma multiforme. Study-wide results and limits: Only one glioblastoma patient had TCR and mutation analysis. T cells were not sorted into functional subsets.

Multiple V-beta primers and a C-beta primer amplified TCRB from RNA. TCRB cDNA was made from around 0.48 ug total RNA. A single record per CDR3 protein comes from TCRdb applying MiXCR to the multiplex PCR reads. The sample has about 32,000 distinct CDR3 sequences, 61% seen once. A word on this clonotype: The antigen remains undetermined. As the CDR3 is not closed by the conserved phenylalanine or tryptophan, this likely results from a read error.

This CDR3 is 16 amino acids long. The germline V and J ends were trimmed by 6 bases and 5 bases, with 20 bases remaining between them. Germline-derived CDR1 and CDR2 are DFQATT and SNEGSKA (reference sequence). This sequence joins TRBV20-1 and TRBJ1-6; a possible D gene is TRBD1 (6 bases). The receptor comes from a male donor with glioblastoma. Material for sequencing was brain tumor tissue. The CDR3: CSARSEDSAHNSPLHV. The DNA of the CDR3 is TGCAGTGCCCGTAGTGAGGACAGCGCCCATAATTCACCCCTCCACGTT.